This T cell receptor beta chain was profiled in a study of molecular identifiers for immune sequencing clone quantification. TCRdb independently ran MiXCR on the PCR reads; one entry per CDR3 protein. The sample contains some 320,000 distinct CDR3 sequences, about a quarter of which appear only once. A CD8+CD4-CCR7+CD45RA+ gate was used to sort naive CD8 T cells. Trimming pared 3 bases from V and 5 bases from J, leaving 27 bases between. This CDR3 contains 19 residues. CDR1 is MDHEN and CDR2 is SYDVKM in the germline V gene. The chain has TRBV28 and TRBJ2-3; a weak D match, TRBD2 (5 bases). The TCR sequence derives from a human donor in good health. Some libraries in this study had Jurkat cell RNA spiked in. The specimen was naive CD8+ T cells from blood, with Jurkat cell RNA spiked in. The subset was: FACS-sorted CD8+CD4-CCR7+CD45RA+ naive T cells. The CDR3 spells CASSFRPSPTADVGDTQYF. DNA for the CDR3: TGTGCCAGCAGTTTTAGGCCCTCCCCCACAGCGGATGTTGGAGATACGCAGTATTTT.